A single sample is the source of the 23 T cell receptor beta chains below, sequenced in a study of blood T cells in healthy people across ages. A J-beta primer mix and a sample-barcoded 5' primer were used in a second PCR of roughly 6 to 11 cycles. Each CDR3 protein gets one entry after TCRdb re-called the 5' RACE reads with MiXCR. The profile shows just under 750,000 distinct CDR3 sequences, 22% of them singletons. The sequenced sample consisted of blood. These receptors were collected from a man between 65 and 85 years old in good health.

A few counts support this clonotype. The chain links TRBV20-1 to TRBJ2-7; D unclear. Trimming left V 0 bases short and J 2 bases short, with 14 bases between. Per germline, CDR1 DFQATT and CDR2 SNEGSKA (reference sequence). CDR3 length: 15 amino acids. This CDR3 is CSARDSPEKPYEQYF. CDR3 DNA sequence: TGCAGTGCTAGAGATTCACCGGAAAAGCCCTACGAGCAGTACTTC.

The V gene is TRBV7-8, the J gene TRBJ1-5; TRBD1 matches 7 bases. Looked up from germline, CDR1 is SGHVS and CDR2 is FQNEAQ. Losses at the gene ends were 5 bases for V and 7 bases for J; bases not matched to a gene: 8. The CDR3 is made up of 14 amino acids. The CDR3 reads CASSPRTGPQPQHF. The DNA for the CDR3 is TGTGCCAGCAGCCCTCGGACAGGACCCCAGCCCCAGCATTTT.

This clonotype was found a few times. The chain is built from TRBV5-6 and TRBJ2-3, with a weak D call TRBD1 (5 bases). V was shortened by 0 bases and J by 2 bases, with 10 bases between the two germline ends. This CDR3 has 15 residues. Germline CDR1 and CDR2: SGHDT and YYEEEE. The CDR3 is CASSLEGHLTDTQYF. CDR3 coding DNA: TGTGCCAGCAGCTTGGAAGGACACCTCACAGATACGCAGTATTTT.

This clonotype was recorded a few times. The chain is built from TRBV12-3 or TRBV12-4 and TRBJ1-1; no clear D. There are 12 residues in the CDR3. V dropped 3 bases and J dropped 5 bases, with 7 bases sitting between them. In nucleotides, the CDR3 is TGTGCCAGCAGTTTGTTCCGGACTGAAGCTTTCTTT. It specifies CASSLFRTEAFF.

The V call is TRBV19, the J call TRBJ2-1, with D perhaps matching TRBD1 (6 bases). Looked up from germline, CDR1 is LNHDA and CDR2 is SQIVND (reference sequence). V lost 3 bases and J lost 3, with 12 bases in between. The CDR3 contains 15 residues. CDR3: CASSMSDRFYNEQFF. The CDR3 nucleotides read TGTGCCAGTAGTATGTCGGACAGATTCTACAATGAGCAGTTCTTC. The entire variable domain, with the rest obtained from reference TRBV19 and TRBJ2-1, is as follows: DGGITQSPKYLFRKEGQNVTLSCEQNLNHDAMYWYRQDPGQGLRLIYYSQIVNDFQKGDIAEGYSVSREKKESFPLTVTSAQKNPTAFYLCASSMSDRFYNEQFFGPGTRLTVL.

The J gene is TRBJ2-4, the V gene TRBV2; 9 bases are shared with TRBD2. Looked up from germline, CDR1 is SNHLY and CDR2 is FYNNEI. The J segment lost 6 bases and the V segment lost 8 bases, leaving 8 bases of the junction unmatched. This CDR3 spans 14 amino acids. In DNA form, the CDR3 reads TGTGCCAGCGGCCTGACTAGCGGCGTAAACATTCAGTACTTC. Protein: CASGLTSGVNIQYF.

The chain uses TRBV5-1 and TRBJ2-1; no clear D. V was trimmed by 4 bases and J by 7 bases, leaving 12 bases between them. The CDR3 has 13 amino acids. CDR1 and CDR2 from the germline V gene are SGHRS and YFSETQ. CDR3 coding DNA: TGCGCCAGCAGCCCCGGTCCCGGAAATGAGCAGTTCTTC. It is translated as CASSPGPGNEQFF.

The chain recombines TRBV7-2 with TRBJ1-1; D is uncertain. Germline CDR1 SGHTA, CDR2 FQGNSA. This CDR3 spans 16 amino acids. V was shortened by 5 bases and J by 1 base, with 17 bases between the two germline ends. In DNA, the CDR3 is TGTGCCAGCAGCAGAGAAATTGGCAGGAGGAACACTGAAGCTTTCTTT. It encodes CASSREIGRRNTEAFF.

This clonotype appeared a few times. The rearrangement uses TRBV24-1 and TRBJ1-5, with D tentatively TRBD1 (6 bases). The CDR3 spans 15 residues. Germline V lookup: CDR1 KGHDR, CDR2 SFDVKD. Trimming shortened V by 7 bases and J by 7 bases, and 19 bases separated the two germline ends. CDR3: CATSPRTGGHQPQHF. The DNA for the CDR3 is TGTGCCACCAGCCCTAGGACCGGGGGCCACCAGCCCCAGCATTTT.

This clonotype was counted only a few times. CDR3 bases: TGTGCCAGCAGCTTAGGGGAAACGGGACTAGCCAACACCGGGGAGCTGTTTTTT. Protein product: CASSLGETGLANTGELFF. V gene TRBV7-7 combines with J gene TRBJ2-2, with 9 bases fitting TRBD2. The CDR3 is made up of 18 amino acids. The germline gives CDR1 SSHAT, CDR2 FNYEAQ (reference sequence). V lost 1 base to trimming and J lost 2 bases; unmatched junction nucleotides: 8.

This clonotype has only a few counts. The CDR3 loop reads CASSGTRGLNEQFF. The CDR3 DNA sequence: TGTGCCAGCAGTGGGACTCGGGGGCTTAATGAGCAGTTCTTC. The rearrangement uses TRBV2 and TRBJ2-1; perhaps D is TRBD1 or TRBD2 (6 bases each). The CDR3 sequence is 14 residues long. Trimming shortened V by 4 bases and J by 7 bases, and 14 bases separated the two germline ends. Per germline, CDR1 SNHLY and CDR2 FYNNEI.

This chain joins TRBV29-1 and TRBJ2-3; the match to TRBD1 covers 8 bases. V was clipped by 7 bases and J by 5 bases; unmatched bases: 14. Germline V lookup: CDR1 SQVTM, CDR2 ANQGSEA. The CDR3 totals 15 residues. The CDR3 DNA sequence: TGCAGCGGGGGGTTCCGGGACAGGAGGGGAGATACGCAGTATTTT. Amino acid sequence: CSGGFRDRRGDTQYF.

This clonotype was recorded only once. A much larger clone sits a single nucleotide away, making a read error possible. This chain uses TRBV20-1 with TRBJ2-3; D is unclear. Germline-derived CDR1 and CDR2 are DFQATT and SNEGSKA (reference sequence). The CDR3 has 11 amino acids. The germline V and J ends were trimmed by 4 bases and 4 bases, with 6 bases remaining between them. For the CDR3, the DNA is TGCAGTGCTACCCAGGCAGATACGCAGTATTTT. Its protein product is CSATQADTQYF.

V is TRBV11-2 and J is TRBJ2-3; either TRBD1 or TRBD2 may supply D (6 bases each). Germline CDR1 reads SGHAT; CDR2 reads FQNNGV. The CDR3 consists of 18 residues. Between the trimmed V and J ends, which lost 4 bases and 2 bases, there was a span of 22 bases. CDR3 in DNA: TGTGCCAGCAGCTCAGCCCGGTGGGGGGCAGGTGCCACAGATACGCAGTATTTT. Translation: CASSSARWGAGATDTQYF.

CDR3 region: CASSLGRLGYTF. The CDR3 DNA reads as TGCGCCAGCAGCTTGGGGAGGCTGGGCTACACCTTC. The chain carries TRBV5-1 and TRBJ1-2, with D unresolved. The CDR3 is made up of 12 amino acids. The germline V and J ends were trimmed by 0 bases and 8 bases, with 8 bases remaining between them. CDR1 is SGHRS and CDR2 is YFSETQ in the germline V gene.

The gene calls are TRBV5-1 and TRBJ2-7, with D unresolved. CDR3 length equals 14 residues. Germline V CDR1 and CDR2: SGHRS, YFSETQ. The V end lost 0 bases, the J end lost 1 base, and 8 bases lay between the germline ends. The CDR3 sequence: CASSLEVISYEQYF. In DNA, the CDR3 is TGCGCCAGCAGCTTGGAGGTGATTTCCTACGAGCAGTACTTC.

CDR3 protein: CSARLSGQGAIRETQYF. CDR3 nucleotides: TGCAGTGCTAGATTGTCGGGACAGGGGGCGATAAGGGAGACCCAGTACTTC. The chain joins TRBV20-1 to TRBJ2-5; TRBD1 matches 12 bases. The V segment lost 2 bases and the J segment 5 bases; nucleotides outside the gene matches: 12. CDR1 is DFQATT, CDR2 SNEGSKA, per germline (reference sequence). The CDR3 spans 17 residues.

The V and J genes are TRBV7-2 and TRBJ2-1, with 13 positions matching TRBD2. V shed 3 bases, J shed 5 bases, and the junction held 7 bases outside the gene matches. This CDR3 is built from 17 residues. Germline loops: CDR1 SGHTA, CDR2 FQGNSA. The CDR3 bases are TGTGCCAGCAGCTTCACGGGGACTAGCGGGACCAACAATGAGCAGTTCTTC. This gives the protein CASSFTGTSGTNNEQFF.

This clonotype was seen just once. The chain uses TRBV6-5 and TRBJ2-5; unclear D gene. The CDR3 is made up of 13 amino acids. Germline V gene lookup returns CDR1 MNHEY and CDR2 SVGAGI. V gave up 7 bases and J gave up 0 bases, with 9 bases separating them. The CDR3 here is CASTPFHQETQYF. Written as DNA, the CDR3 is TGTGCCAGCACCCCTTTCCACCAAGAGACCCAGTACTTC.

This clonotype was recorded many times. The genes are TRBV20-1 and TRBJ2-4, with 11 bases aligning to TRBD2. Per the germline V gene, CDR1 is DFQATT and CDR2 is SNEGSKA (reference sequence). The CDR3 is 18 amino acids. Trimming cost V 0 bases and J 2 bases; bases outside gene matches: 9. The CDR3 nucleotides read TGCAGTGCTAGAGATTTAGCACTAGCGGGAGTATCCAAAAACATTCAGTACTTC. Translating gives CSARDLALAGVSKNIQYF.

For this clonotype: Germline is not matched at one junction end, which may reflect a read error. The chain links TRBV5-1 to TRBJ1-5, with D maybe TRBD1 (5 bases). This CDR3 has 14 residues. Germline lookup yields CDR1 SGHRS and CDR2 YFSETQ. Here the CDR3 reads CASSASGGDHPQHF. Written as DNA, the CDR3 is TGCGCCAGCAGCGCGTCTGGGGGGGATCACCCCCAGCATTTT.

This clonotype was seen a few times. The V gene is TRBV12-3 or TRBV12-4, the J gene TRBJ1-5; D might be TRBD1 (5 bases). The V end lost 1 base, the J end lost 10 bases, and 8 bases lay between the germline ends. This CDR3 has 12 amino acids. The CDR3 reads CASSLVGGPQHF. CDR3 nucleotide sequence: TGTGCCAGCAGTTTAGTTGGGGGACCCCAGCATTTT.

This clonotype has more than one count but fewer than ten. The J gene is TRBJ2-5, the V gene TRBV5-1; 9 nucleotides align to TRBD1. The CDR3 length is 15 residues. J was trimmed by 1 base and V by 1 base; bases with no gene match: 2. Germline V CDR1 and CDR2: SGHRS, YFSETQ. Here the CDR3 reads CASSLLQGAQETQYF. Written as DNA, the CDR3 is TGCGCCAGCAGCTTGCTACAGGGGGCCCAAGAGACCCAGTACTTC.